Listed here are 8 T cell receptor beta chains from one sample, sequenced in a study of shared clonotypes between healthy human individuals. Produced via immunoSEQ multiplex PCR; TCRdb's table is partial and in-frame only. The table records some 200,000 clones, 85% to 95% of them present only once. Sequenced input: naive CD4+ T cells sorted from blood. Documented subset: CD45RA+ positively selected. The source of these receptors is a woman aged 25 to 39 in good health.

This clone was counted once. The chain links TRBV2 to TRBJ1-5; no clear D. The germline CDR1 and CDR2 sequences are SNHLY and FYNNEI. This CDR3 has 13 amino acids. The ends were cut back, 4 bases at V and 7 bases at J, with 11 bases in the middle. Here the CDR3 reads CASSAREDQPQHF. In DNA, the CDR3 is TGTGCCAGCAGTGCCAGAGAGGACCAGCCCCAGCATTTT.

This clone has just one count. The CDR3 spells CASSLTPYSYEQYF. The CDR3 bases are TGTGCCAGCAGCTTGACACCTTACTCCTACGAGCAGTACTTC. The chain carries TRBV7-3 and TRBJ2-7; D unresolved. The germline CDR1 and CDR2 sequences are SGHTA and FQGTGA. Deletions cut 3 bases from V and 0 bases from J, with 9 bases between. The CDR3 is made up of 14 amino acids.

V usage is TRBV27 and J usage is TRBJ2-5; maybe TRBD1 (5 bases). With the DNA end fitting TRBJ2-7 better, the J assignment may be wrong. Germline V lookup: CDR1 MNHEY, CDR2 SMNVEV (reference sequence). CDR3 length: 15 residues. The DNA of the CDR3 is TGTGCCAGCAGCCCCCAAGGGGTTAGGAACTACGAGCAGTACTTC. This sequence encodes CASSPQGVRNYEQYF.

The chain recombines TRBV2 with TRBJ1-4, with 7 bases matching TRBD1. The CDR3 runs to 14 residues. The trim removed 6 bases at V and 3 bases at J, leaving 4 bases unmatched. Germline CDR1 reads SNHLY; CDR2 reads FYNNEI. The CDR3 spells CASSGQAPNEKLFF. The CDR3 DNA reads as TGTGCCAGCAGCGGACAGGCACCTAATGAAAAACTGTTTTTT. The full variable domain, rest sourced from reference TRBV2 and TRBJ1-4, is EPEVTQTPSHQVTQMGQEVILRCVPISNHLYFYWYRQILGQKVEFLVSFYNNEISEKSEIFDDQFSVERPDGSNFTLKIRSTKLEDSAMYFCASSGQAPNEKLFFGSGTQLSVL.

This chain links TRBV28 with TRBJ2-7; a weak D match, TRBD1 (6 bases). The CDR3 is 15 residues long. The germline gives CDR1 MDHEN, CDR2 SYDVKM. V gave up 4 bases and J gave up 3 bases, with 16 bases separating them. CDR3 bases: TGTGCCAGCAGTTCACAGGGCCGAGGAGGCTACGAGCAGTACTTC. It yields the protein CASSSQGRGGYEQYF.

The chain is built from TRBV5-8 and TRBJ1-3; D might be TRBD1 (5 bases). This CDR3 region has 14 residues. The ends were cut back, 1 base at V and 4 bases at J, with 9 bases in the middle. Per germline, CDR1 SGHTS and CDR2 YDEGEE. The CDR3 region is CASSLRGVGNTIYF. The CDR3 DNA reads TGTGCCAGCAGCTTGAGAGGGGTAGGAAACACCATATATTTT.

This clone was counted a single time. The chain joins TRBV6-6 to TRBJ1-6; 7 positions agree with TRBD1. This CDR3 is 15 amino acids long. V was clipped by 6 bases and J by 5 bases; unmatched bases: 7. The V gene's germline CDR1 is MNHNY and CDR2 SVGAGI (reference sequence). The CDR3 spells CASSPGQTNNSPLHF. The CDR3 DNA reads as TGTGCCAGCAGCCCGGGACAGACTAATAATTCACCCCTCCACTTT.

The gene calls are TRBV6-6 and TRBJ1-5, with 9 bases that match TRBD1. V trimming: 4 bases; J trimming: 0 bases; junction bases outside the gene matches: 4. The CDR3 has 16 amino acids. Germline V gene sequence: CDR1 MNHNY, CDR2 SVGAGI (reference sequence). CDR3 residues: CASSSPGQGSNQPQHF. The CDR3 DNA follows: TGTGCCAGCAGTTCGCCGGGACAGGGTAGCAATCAGCCCCAGCATTTT.